Shown below are 19 T cell receptor beta chains from a single sample sequenced in a study of cytomegalovirus exposure and HLA in healthy donors. PCR was performed using 60 Vbeta and 13 Jbeta primers. Assay used: immunoSEQ multiplex PCR; TCRdb lists only in-frame clones, some missing. The sample includes 180,000 or so clones, around three quarters seen only once; the top ten take under 3%. Material for sequencing was PBMCs. The receptors were sampled from a woman aged 25-40 years in good health and CMV-seropositive.

The chain uses TRBV11-2 and TRBJ2-7, with TRBD1 matching 8 bases. The germline CDR1 and CDR2 sequences are SGHAT and FQNNGV. The CDR3 is 14 residues long. The trim removed 3 bases at V and 2 bases at J, leaving 3 bases unmatched. This chain's CDR3 is CASSLTGATYEQYF. In DNA form, the CDR3 reads TGTGCCAGCAGCTTGACAGGGGCCACCTACGAGCAGTACTTC.

The CDR3: CASRPDPSLFPGQYF. DNA of the CDR3: TGCGCCAGCAGGCCCGACCCATCGCTGTTTCCGGGGCAGTACTTC. The J gene is TRBJ2-7, the V gene TRBV5-1; no clear D gene. Per the germline V gene, CDR1 is SGHRS and CDR2 is YFSETQ. Trimming stripped 5 bases from V and 9 bases from J, with 24 bases between. The CDR3 spans 15 residues.

This clone came up a few times. The CDR3 loop reads CASSLKAGPVSRGYTF. The DNA for the CDR3 is TGTGCCAGCAGCTTAAAGGCCGGCCCGGTTTCTAGGGGCTACACCTTC. The genes are TRBV7-8 and TRBJ1-2, with unresolved D. Trimming pared 2 bases from V and 8 bases from J, leaving 21 bases between. Per germline, CDR1 SGHVS and CDR2 FQNEAQ. The CDR3 is made up of 16 amino acids. Combining the CDR3 with reference TRBV7-8 and TRBJ1-2 gives the whole variable domain GAGVSQSPRYKVAKRGQDVALRCDPISGHVSLFWYQQALGQGPEFLTYFQNEAQLDKSGLPSDRFFAERPEGSVSTLKIQRTQQEDSAVYLCASSLKAGPVSRGYTFGSGTRLTVV.

With regard to this clone: At one end the junction does not follow the germline gene, possibly because of a read error. The sample contains more than one DNA sequence encoding this CDR3. This rearrangement joins TRBV11-2 to TRBJ1-6; 8 bases map to TRBD1. This CDR3 has 14 residues. CDR1 SGHAT and CDR2 FQNNGV come from the germline V gene. CDR3 residues: CASSSDRALSPLHF. The CDR3 nucleotides are TGTGCTAGCAGCTCGGACAGGGCCCTATCACCCCTCCACTTT.

This clone was observed a few times. Written as DNA, the CDR3 is TGTGCCATCAGTGCCGGGACAGCGTCCCAATATGGCTACACCTTC. Residues: CAISAGTASQYGYTF. The genes are TRBV10-3 and TRBJ1-2; 7 bases map to TRBD1. Trimming cost V 4 bases and J 5 bases; bases outside gene matches: 10. Per germline, CDR1 ENHRY and CDR2 SYGVKD. CDR3 size: 15 residues.

This rearrangement joins TRBV19 to TRBJ2-1, with TRBD1 as a possible D gene (6 bases). Trimming took off 6 bases at V and 0 bases at J, with 9 bases between the two ends. Germline loops: CDR1 LNHDA, CDR2 SQIVND (reference sequence). This CDR3 contains 14 residues. The CDR3 DNA reads as TGTGCCAGTAGAACAGGGACCTCCTACAATGAGCAGTTCTTC. It is translated as CASRTGTSYNEQFF.

The rearrangement joins TRBV6-6 to TRBJ2-7; possibly TRBD2 for D (6 bases). In germline, CDR1 is MNHNY, CDR2 SVGAGI (reference sequence). The CDR3 extends over 15 amino acids. V gave up 7 bases and J gave up 4 bases, with 20 bases separating them. CDR3 protein: CASTYGLPFQYEQYF. CDR3 bases: TGTGCCAGCACCTACGGACTACCCTTCCAATACGAGCAGTACTTC.

The chain uses TRBV10-2 and TRBJ2-7; D perhaps matches TRBD2 (5 bases). The ends were cut back, 5 bases at V and 3 bases at J, with 11 bases in the middle. The CDR3 totals 13 residues. Germline V gene sequence: CDR1 WSHSY, CDR2 SAAADI. The CDR3 region has the DNA TGCGCCAGCAGTTTCGGGGATGACTACGAGCAGTACTTC. Translation: CASSFGDDYEQYF.

This clone was picked up one time. The chain has TRBV15 and TRBJ2-7, with TRBD1 as a possible D gene (6 bases). The CDR3 loop spans 18 amino acids. CDR1 is LNHNV and CDR2 is YYDKDF in the germline V gene (reference sequence). V gave up 3 bases and J gave up 3 bases, with 24 bases separating them. The CDR3 is CATSSQVSSRDILYEQYF. The DNA of the CDR3 is TGTGCCACCAGCAGTCAAGTATCATCACGGGACATACTCTACGAGCAGTACTTC. Full variable domain (missing parts from reference TRBV15 and TRBJ2-7): DAMVIQNPRYQVTQFGKPVTLSCSQTLNHNVMYWYQQKSSQAPKLLFHYYDKDFNNEADTPDNFQSRRPNTSFCFLDIRSPGLGDTAMYLCATSSQVSSRDILYEQYFGPGTRLTVT.

The chain uses TRBV9 and TRBJ2-7; 7 positions match TRBD1. This CDR3 spans 15 amino acids. V gave up 3 bases and J gave up 2 bases; unmatched junction bases: 8. The germline CDR1 and CDR2 sequences are SGDLS and YYNGEE. CDR3 loop: CASSARTGEAYEQYF. Here the CDR3 DNA reads TGTGCCAGCAGCGCGAGGACAGGAGAGGCCTACGAGCAGTACTTC.

The chain uses TRBV9 and TRBJ2-3; no reliable D call. Germline V gives CDR1 SGDLS, CDR2 YYNGEE. Trimming stripped 0 bases from V and 0 bases from J, with 11 bases between. The CDR3 runs to 16 residues. CDR3 bases: TGTGCCAGCAGCGTAGGCCAGTCCTTTAGCACAGATACGCAGTATTTT. Its protein is CASSVGQSFSTDTQYF. Full variable domain (outside the CDR3, taken from reference TRBV9 and TRBJ2-3): DSGVTQTPKHLITATGQRVTLRCSPRSGDLSVYWYQQSLDQGLQFLIQYYNGEERAKGNILERFSAQQFPDLHSELNLSSLELGDSALYFCASSVGQSFSTDTQYFGPGTRLTVL.

The chain joins TRBV7-9 to TRBJ1-4, with TRBD1 matching 9 bases. The germline V gene encodes CDR1 SEHNR and CDR2 FQNEAQ (reference sequence). V was pared by 6 bases and J by 5 bases, with 7 bases of the junction left unmatched. The CDR3 is 15 amino acids. The CDR3 DNA reads TGTGCCAGCAGTTTTACCGGGACAGGGAATGAAAAACTGTTTTTT. It specifies CASSFTGTGNEKLFF.

This clone was detected only a few times. The chain combines TRBV6-5 with TRBJ2-2; D perhaps matches TRBD2 (6 bases). CDR1 and CDR2 from the germline V gene are MNHEY and SVGAGI. The V gene lost 8 bases and the J gene lost 2 bases, with 9 bases spanning the gap. This CDR3 spans 13 amino acids. CDR3 protein: CASGGYNTGELFF. The CDR3 DNA reads as TGTGCCAGCGGGGGGTATAACACCGGGGAGCTGTTTTTT.

The chain joins TRBV11-1 to TRBJ2-6; tentative D call: TRBD2 (6 bases). Trimming removed 1 base from V and 3 bases from J, with 10 bases in between. The CDR3 has 16 amino acids. In germline, CDR1 is SGHAT, CDR2 FQDESV (reference sequence). The CDR3 bases are TGTGCCAGCAGCTTAGGGACGGGGGATGGGGCCAACGTCCTGACTTTC. Translating it yields CASSLGTGDGANVLTF.

V usage is TRBV18 and J usage is TRBJ2-3; the match to TRBD1 covers 12 bases. The CDR3 is made up of 17 amino acids. V lost 3 bases to trimming and J lost 5 bases; unmatched junction nucleotides: 9. In germline, CDR1 is KGHSH, CDR2 LQKENI. The CDR3 DNA sequence: TGTGCCAGCTCACCCCGGGGTTGGGACAGGGGGCAAGATACGCAGTATTTT. Translation: CASSPRGWDRGQDTQYF.

The chain is built from TRBV6-6 and TRBJ1-2; TRBD1 matches 8 bases. With V trimmed by 0 bases and J by 4 bases, 4 bases remained unmatched. The CDR3 extends over 15 amino acids. Germline values: CDR1 MNHNY, CDR2 SVGAGI (reference sequence). The CDR3 DNA reads as TGTGCCAGCAGTTACTCAAGGGACAGGAGCTATGGCTACACCTTC. Its translation is CASSYSRDRSYGYTF.

The V gene is TRBV19, the J gene TRBJ2-2; tentatively, D is TRBD1 (6 bases). V was pared by 4 bases and J by 3 bases, with 12 bases between. The CDR3 extends over 15 amino acids. Germline V lookup: CDR1 LNHDA, CDR2 SQIVND (reference sequence). This CDR3 reads CASSTQGSHTGELFF. CDR3 DNA: TGTGCCAGTAGTACCCAGGGGTCTCACACCGGGGAGCTGTTTTTT.

The V gene is TRBV4-2, the J gene TRBJ2-3; the match to TRBD2 covers 8 bases. Trimming at V came to 4 bases and at J to 1 base, leaving 4 bases not matched to a gene. The length of the CDR3 is 15 residues. Germline lookup yields CDR1 LGHNA and CDR2 YNFKEQ. The CDR3 is CASSPRGDGTDTQYF. The CDR3 coding sequence is TGTGCCAGCAGCCCGCGGGGGGATGGCACAGATACGCAGTATTTT.

V usage is TRBV10-2 and J usage is TRBJ2-1; perhaps TRBD1 as D (6 bases). The CDR3 runs to 14 residues. Trimming took off 0 bases at V and 7 bases at J, with 10 bases between the two ends. Germline lookup yields CDR1 WSHSY and CDR2 SAAADI. CDR3 amino acids: CASSESGRGNEQFF. CDR3 sequence (DNA): TGCGCCAGCAGTGAGTCCGGCAGGGGAAATGAGCAGTTCTTC.